This is a list of T cell receptor beta chains from one sample in a study of identical twins. TCRdb reanalysed the 5' RACE reads using MiXCR and keeps one entry per CDR3 protein. The sample contains hundreds of thousands of distinct CDR3 sequences, roughly 6% of which appear only once. What was sequenced was naive T cells sorted from blood. Receptors were obtained from a man aged 18 to 35 in good health. Each CDR3 is given with its conserved first and last residue. The order of the fields is clone size, CDR3 length, J gene, V gene, D gene, CDR3 protein, CDR3 DNA. The D gene is left open where the match is weak. Size values are once, few and many counts, or a class for expanded clones, and some rows have none.

few | 15 | TRBJ2-3 | TRBV4-3 | TRBD1 | CASSQGGTGRDTQYF | TGCGCCAGCAGCCAAGGGGGGACAGGGAGGGATACGCAGTATTTT
many | 15 | TRBJ2-7 | TRBV28 | NA | CASSSRDFRNYEQYF | TGTGCCAGCAGTTCCCGGGACTTTAGAAACTACGAGCAGTACTTC
NA | 16 | TRBJ2-1 | TRBV7-9 | NA | CASSFWGVYSNNEQFF | TGTGCCAGCAGCTTTTGGGGGGTCTATTCGAACAATGAGCAGTTCTTC
few | 18 | TRBJ2-2 | TRBV6-5 | NA | CASSYSKVGGSNTGELFF | TGTGCCAGCAGTTACTCGAAGGTTGGGGGATCGAACACCGGGGAGCTGTTTTTT
few | 14 | TRBJ2-3 | TRBV6-1 | NA | CASKVSRDADTQYF | TGTGCCAGCAAAGTGAGCAGGGACGCAGATACGCAGTATTTT
many | 13 | TRBJ1-2 | TRBV25-1 | NA | CASSAGGWYGYTF | TGTGCCAGCAGTGCGGGGGGGTGGTATGGCTACACCTTC
once | 14 | TRBJ2-3 | TRBV5-6 | NA | CASSLVRQVDTQYF | TGTGCCAGCAGCTTGGTGCGGCAGGTTGATACGCAGTATTTT
few | 15 | TRBJ2-6 | TRBV20-1 | NA | CSARETGYGANVLTF | TGCAGTGCTAGAGAGACGGGATATGGGGCCAACGTCCTGACTTTC
many | 14 | TRBJ2-1 | TRBV29-1 | TRBD1 | CSGGRTGPYNEQFF | TGCAGCGGTGGCCGGACAGGGCCCTACAATGAGCAGTTCTTC
many | 16 | TRBJ2-1 | TRBV20-1 | TRBD2 | CSARSPSGSSYNEQFF | TGCAGTGCTAGATCCCCTAGCGGGAGCTCCTACAATGAGCAGTTCTTC
NA | 11 | TRBJ2-1 | TRBV6-5 | NA | CASSSFHEQFF | TGTGCCAGCTCCAGTTTTCATGAGCAGTTCTTC
few | 18 | TRBJ2-3 | TRBV5-1 | TRBD2 | CASNGHLADGTSTDTQYF | TGCGCCAGCAACGGTCACCTAGCGGACGGAACTAGCACAGATACGCAGTATTTT
NA | 15 | TRBJ2-3 | TRBV7-9 | NA | CASSLIIRGTDTQYF | TGTGCCAGCAGCTTAATTATTCGGGGAACAGATACGCAGTATTTT
NA | 15 | TRBJ2-2 | TRBV11-2 | TRBD1 | CAGRKGQGVTGELFF | TGTGCCGGCAGGAAGGGACAGGGTGTCACCGGGGAGCTGTTTTTT
many | 17 | TRBJ2-1 | TRBV7-2 | TRBD2 | CASSPRTSQSSYNEQFF | TGTGCCAGCAGCCCGAGGACTAGCCAGAGCTCCTACAATGAGCAGTTCTTC
many | 17 | TRBJ2-3 | TRBV6-5 | TRBD2 | CASSYRRGGEKTDTQYF | TGTGCCAGCAGTTACAGGCGGGGGGGGGAGAAGACAGATACGCAGTATTTT
many | 15 | TRBJ2-5 | TRBV9 | TRBD1 | CASSVVGTGQETQYF | TGTGCCAGCAGCGTAGTCGGGACAGGGCAAGAGACCCAGTACTTC
NA | 21 | TRBJ2-1 | TRBV20-1 | TRBD2 | CSARRETSGTSGRGTYNEQFF | TGCAGTGCTAGGAGGGAGACCTCCGGGACTAGCGGGAGGGGAACCTACAATGAGCAGTTCTTC
many | 14 | TRBJ1-1 | TRBV5-1 | NA | CASSLPQGGTEAFF | TGCGCCAGCAGCCTACCACAGGGAGGCACTGAAGCTTTCTTT
NA | 15 | TRBJ1-4 | TRBV7-9 | NA | CASSFHRGANEKLFF | TGTGCCAGCAGCTTCCACCGGGGGGCTAATGAAAAACTGTTTTTT
few | 13 | TRBJ2-1 | TRBV10-3 | NA | CAISGTANNEQFF | TGTGCCATCAGTGGGACAGCTAACAATGAGCAGTTCTTC
NA | 18 | TRBJ2-2 | TRBV3-1 | TRBD2 | CASSQGVAGARLSGELFF | TGTGCCAGCAGCCAAGGAGTAGCGGGAGCGCGTTTAAGCGGGGAGCTGTTTTTT
NA | 15 | TRBJ2-7 | TRBV5-1 | NA | CASSADRGRVNEQYF | TGCGCCAGCAGCGCTGATCGGGGGCGCGTGAACGAGCAGTACTTC
many | 17 | TRBJ1-1 | TRBV9 | TRBD1 | CASSSRTGGGSFTEAFF | TGTGCCAGCAGCTCAAGGACAGGGGGGGGCTCGTTCACTGAAGCTTTCTTT
few | 15 | TRBJ2-5 | TRBV12-3/TRBV12-4 | TRBD2 | CASSLGRGAKETQYF | TGTGCCAGCAGTTTAGGGCGGGGGGCTAAAGAGACCCAGTACTTC
few | 16 | TRBJ2-3 | TRBV11-2 | TRBD2 | CASSSSGLADTDTQYF | TGTGCCAGCAGCTCATCAGGACTAGCGGACACAGATACGCAGTATTTT
few | 12 | TRBJ2-3 | TRBV10-3 | NA | CAISEDSSTQYF | TGTGCCATCAGTGAGGACTCTAGTACGCAGTATTTT
many | 13 | TRBJ2-1 | TRBV20-1 | NA | CSARERGGNEQFF | TGCAGTGCTAGGGAGCGCGGCGGCAATGAGCAGTTCTTC